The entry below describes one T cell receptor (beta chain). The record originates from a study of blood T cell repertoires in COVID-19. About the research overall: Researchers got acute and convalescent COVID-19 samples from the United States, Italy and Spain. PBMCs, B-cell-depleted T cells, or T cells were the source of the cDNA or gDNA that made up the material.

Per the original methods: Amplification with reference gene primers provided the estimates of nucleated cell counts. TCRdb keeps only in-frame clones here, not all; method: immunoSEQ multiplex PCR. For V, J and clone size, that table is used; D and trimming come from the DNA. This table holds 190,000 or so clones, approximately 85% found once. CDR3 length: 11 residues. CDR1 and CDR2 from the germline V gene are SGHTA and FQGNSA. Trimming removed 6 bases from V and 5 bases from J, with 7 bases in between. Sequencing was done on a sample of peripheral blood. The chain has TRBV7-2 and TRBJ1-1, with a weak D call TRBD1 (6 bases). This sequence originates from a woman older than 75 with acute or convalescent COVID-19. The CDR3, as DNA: TGTGCCAGCAGTACAGGGACTGAAGCTTTCTTT. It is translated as CASSTGTEAFF.